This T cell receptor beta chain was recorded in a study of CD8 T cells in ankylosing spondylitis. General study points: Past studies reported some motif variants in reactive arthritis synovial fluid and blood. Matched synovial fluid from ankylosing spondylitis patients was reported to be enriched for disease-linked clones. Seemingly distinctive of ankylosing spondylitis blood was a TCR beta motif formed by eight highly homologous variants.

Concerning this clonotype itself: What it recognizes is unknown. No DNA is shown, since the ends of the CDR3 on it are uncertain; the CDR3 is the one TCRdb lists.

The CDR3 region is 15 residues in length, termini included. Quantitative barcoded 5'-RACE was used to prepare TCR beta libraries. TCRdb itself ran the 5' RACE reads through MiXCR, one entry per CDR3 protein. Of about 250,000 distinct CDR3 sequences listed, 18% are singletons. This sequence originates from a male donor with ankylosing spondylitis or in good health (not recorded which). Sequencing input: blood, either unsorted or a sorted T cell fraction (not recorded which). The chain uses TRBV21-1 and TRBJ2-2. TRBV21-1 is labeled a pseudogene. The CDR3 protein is CASSISYRTPGSCFF.